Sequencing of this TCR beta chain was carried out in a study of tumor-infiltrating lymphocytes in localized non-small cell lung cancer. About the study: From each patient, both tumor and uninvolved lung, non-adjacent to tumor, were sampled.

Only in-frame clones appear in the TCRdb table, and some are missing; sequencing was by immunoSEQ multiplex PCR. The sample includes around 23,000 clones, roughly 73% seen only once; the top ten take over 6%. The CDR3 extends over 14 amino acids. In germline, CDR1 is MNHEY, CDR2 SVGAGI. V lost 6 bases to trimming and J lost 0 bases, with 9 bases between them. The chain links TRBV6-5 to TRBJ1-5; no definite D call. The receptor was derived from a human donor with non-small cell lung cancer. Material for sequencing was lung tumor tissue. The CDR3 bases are TGTGCCAGCAGCCCCGGACTTAGCAATCAGCCCCAGCATTTT. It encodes CASSPGLSNQPQHF.